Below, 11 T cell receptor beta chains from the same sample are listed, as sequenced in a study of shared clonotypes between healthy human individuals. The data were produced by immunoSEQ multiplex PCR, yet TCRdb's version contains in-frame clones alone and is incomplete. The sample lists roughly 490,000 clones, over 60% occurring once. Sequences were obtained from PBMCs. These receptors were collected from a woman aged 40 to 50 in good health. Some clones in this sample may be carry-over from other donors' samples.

CDR3 nucleotides: TGCGCCAGCAGCAAATGGACTAGCGGGAGGGGTGATACGCAGTATTTT. Protein product: CASSKWTSGRGDTQYF. This chain connects TRBV4-3 to TRBJ2-3; 15 nucleotides align to TRBD2. The germline gives CDR1 LGHNA, CDR2 YSLEER. CDR3 length equals 16 residues. V gave up 5 bases and J gave up 6 bases; unmatched junction bases: 6.

CDR3 sequence: CASSPGVQETQYF. For the CDR3, the DNA is TGTGCCAGCAGCCCGGGGGTGCAAGAGACCCAGTACTTC. The genes are TRBV5-6 and TRBJ2-5; TRBD2 is a possible D gene (6 bases). V lost 4 bases and J 2 bases, leaving 9 bases between the germline ends. Germline-derived CDR1 and CDR2 are SGHDT and YYEEEE. The CDR3 runs 13 residues.

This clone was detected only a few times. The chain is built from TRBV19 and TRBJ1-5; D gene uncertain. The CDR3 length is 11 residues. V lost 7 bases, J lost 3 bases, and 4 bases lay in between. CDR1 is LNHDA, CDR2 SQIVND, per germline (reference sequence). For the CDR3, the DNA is TGTGCCAGTAATATCAATCAGCCCCAGCATTTT. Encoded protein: CASNINQPQHF. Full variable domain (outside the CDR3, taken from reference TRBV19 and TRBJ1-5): DGGITQSPKYLFRKEGQNVTLSCEQNLNHDAMYWYRQDPGQGLRLIYYSQIVNDFQKGDIAEGYSVSREKKESFPLTVTSAQKNPTAFYLCASNINQPQHFGDGTRLSIL.

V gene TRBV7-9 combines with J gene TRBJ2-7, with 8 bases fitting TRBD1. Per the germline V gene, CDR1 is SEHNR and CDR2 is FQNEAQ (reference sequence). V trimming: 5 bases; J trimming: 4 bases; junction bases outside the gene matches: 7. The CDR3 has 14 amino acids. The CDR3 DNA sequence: TGTGCCAGCAGCCCCCCGGACAGGGCGTACGAGCAGTACTTC. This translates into CASSPPDRAYEQYF.

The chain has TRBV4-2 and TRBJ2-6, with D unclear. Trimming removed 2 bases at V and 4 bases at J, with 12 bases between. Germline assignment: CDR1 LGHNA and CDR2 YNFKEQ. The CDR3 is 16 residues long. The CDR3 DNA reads TGTGCCAGCAGCCAACCGAGCGCTCAAGGGGCCAACGTCCTGACTTTC. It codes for CASSQPSAQGANVLTF.

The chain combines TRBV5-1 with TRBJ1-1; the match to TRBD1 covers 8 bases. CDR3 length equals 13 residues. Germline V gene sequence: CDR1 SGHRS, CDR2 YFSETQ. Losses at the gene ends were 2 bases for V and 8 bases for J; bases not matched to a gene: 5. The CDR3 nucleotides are TGCGCCAGCAGCTTTGGACAGGGCACCGAAGCTTTCTTT. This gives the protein CASSFGQGTEAFF. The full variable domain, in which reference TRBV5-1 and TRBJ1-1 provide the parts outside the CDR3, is KAGVTQTPRYLIKTRGQQVTLSCSPISGHRSVSWYQQTPGQGLQFLFEYFSETQRNKGNFPGRFSGRQFSNSRSEMNVSTLELGDSALYLCASSFGQGTEAFFGQGTRLTVV.

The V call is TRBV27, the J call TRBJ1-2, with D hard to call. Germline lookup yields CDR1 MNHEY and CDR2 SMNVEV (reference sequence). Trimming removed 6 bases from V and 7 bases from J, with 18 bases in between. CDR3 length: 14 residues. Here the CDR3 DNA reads TGTGCCAGCAGCGGGGAGCGGTTTTTGGGTGGCTACACCTTC. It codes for CASSGERFLGGYTF.

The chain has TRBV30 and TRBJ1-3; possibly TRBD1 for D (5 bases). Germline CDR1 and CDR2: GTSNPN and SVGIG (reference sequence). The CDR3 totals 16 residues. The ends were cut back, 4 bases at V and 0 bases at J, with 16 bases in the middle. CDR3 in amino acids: CAWTPVAGSSGNTIYF. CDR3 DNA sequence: TGTGCCTGGACCCCGGTCGCAGGGTCCTCTGGAAACACCATATATTTT. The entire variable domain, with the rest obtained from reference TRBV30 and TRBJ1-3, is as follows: SQTIHQWPATLVQPVGSPLSLECTVEGTSNPNLYWYRQAAGRGLQLLFYSVGIGQISSEVPQNLSASRPQDRQFILSSKKLLLSDSGFYLCAWTPVAGSSGNTIYFGEGSWLTVV.

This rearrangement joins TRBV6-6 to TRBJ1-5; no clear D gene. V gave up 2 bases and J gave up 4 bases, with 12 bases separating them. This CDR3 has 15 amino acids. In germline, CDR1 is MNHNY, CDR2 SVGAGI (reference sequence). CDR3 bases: TGTGCCAGCAGTTACACTCCAGGCGGTAATCAGCCCCAGCATTTT. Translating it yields CASSYTPGGNQPQHF.

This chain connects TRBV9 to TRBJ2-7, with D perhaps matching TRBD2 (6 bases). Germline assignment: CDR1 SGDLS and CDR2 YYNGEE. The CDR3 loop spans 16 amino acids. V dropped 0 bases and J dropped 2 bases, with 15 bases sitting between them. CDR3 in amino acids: CASSVDWDRGAYEQYF. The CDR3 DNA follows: TGTGCCAGCAGCGTAGACTGGGACCGCGGGGCCTACGAGCAGTACTTC.

CDR3 sequence: CAWSVLGGLISTDTQYF. In DNA, the CDR3 is TGTGCCTGGAGTGTATTGGGGGGCCTAATAAGCACAGATACGCAGTATTTT. V usage is TRBV30 and J usage is TRBJ2-3; D may match TRBD1 or TRBD2 (6 bases each). CDR3 length: 17 residues. The germline V and J ends were trimmed by 0 bases and 0 bases, with 16 bases remaining between them. The germline gives CDR1 GTSNPN, CDR2 SVGIG (reference sequence).